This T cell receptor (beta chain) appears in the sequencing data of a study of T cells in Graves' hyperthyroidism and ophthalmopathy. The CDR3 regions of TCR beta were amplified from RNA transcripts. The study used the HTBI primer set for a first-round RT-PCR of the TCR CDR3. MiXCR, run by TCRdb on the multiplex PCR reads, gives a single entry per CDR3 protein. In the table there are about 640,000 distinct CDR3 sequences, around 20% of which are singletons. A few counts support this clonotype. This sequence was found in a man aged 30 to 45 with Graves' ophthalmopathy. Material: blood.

CDR3 in DNA: TGTGCCAGCAGCTTAACTGGAACGGCAGGTTGGTACGAGCAGTACTTC. This sequence encodes CASSLTGTAGWYEQYF. The gene calls are TRBV7-3 and TRBJ2-7; D unresolved. Looked up from germline, CDR1 is SGHTA and CDR2 is FQGTGA. The CDR3 has 16 amino acids. V gave up 0 bases and J gave up 4 bases, with 16 bases separating them.